The 17 T cell receptor beta chains reported below all come from one sample, sequenced in a study of T cell responses to AZD1222 COVID-19 vaccine. Libraries were prepared by immunoSEQ multiplex PCR; TCRdb keeps only in-frame clonotypes and omits some of them. The repertoire has 55,000 to 65,000 clones, 70% to 90% of them found once; the top ten carry more than 13%. The material was peripheral blood, obtained on day 0 of AZD1222 vaccination. These receptors came from an adult in good health.

This chain connects TRBV28 to TRBJ1-4; TRBD1 is a possible D gene (6 bases). Germline lookup yields CDR1 MDHEN and CDR2 SYDVKM. V gave up 2 bases and J gave up 8 bases, with 18 bases separating them. CDR3 size: 16 residues. CDR3 in DNA: TGTGCCAGCAGTTTAATGAGGGGCCAGGGGAGGGAAAAACTGTTTTTT. Its protein is CASSLMRGQGREKLFF. Supplemented by reference TRBV28 and TRBJ1-4, the full variable domain reads DVKVTQSSRYLVKRTGEKVFLECVQDMDHENMFWYRQDPGLGLRLIYFSYDVKMKEKGDIPEGYSVSREKKERFSLILESASTNQTSMYLCASSLMRGQGREKLFFGSGTQLSVL.

The genes are TRBV11-2 and TRBJ2-3; D is unresolved. The CDR3 is 15 amino acids. Germline V gene data show CDR1 as SGHAT and CDR2 as FQNNGV. Between the trimmed V and J ends, which lost 5 bases and 7 bases, there was a span of 19 bases. In nucleotides, the CDR3 is TGTGCCAGCAGCAACCCAGAGCTCGTACCGAATACGCAGTATTTT. Translating it yields CASSNPELVPNTQYF.

The J gene is TRBJ1-5, the V gene TRBV20-1; the D gene is possibly TRBD1 (6 bases). Trimming removed 7 bases from V and 7 bases from J, with 11 bases in between. CDR3 size: 11 residues. In germline, CDR1 is DFQATT, CDR2 SNEGSKA (reference sequence). In nucleotides, the CDR3 is TGCAGTGAAGGTAGGGGGCAGCCCCAGCATTTT. Translating gives CSEGRGQPQHF.

V usage is TRBV2 and J usage is TRBJ1-5; TRBD1 matches at 8 bases. This CDR3 comprises 14 residues. Germline trimming cut 5 bases from V and 4 bases from J; bases unmatched to any gene: 4. Germline V gene data show CDR1 as SNHLY and CDR2 as FYNNEI. CDR3 sequence reads: CASSLDRGNQPQHF. In DNA, the CDR3 is TGTGCCAGCAGTCTAGACAGGGGAAATCAGCCCCAGCATTTT. The variable domain in full, completed from reference TRBV2 and TRBJ1-5, reads EPEVTQTPSHQVTQMGQEVILRCVPISNHLYFYWYRQILGQKVEFLVSFYNNEISEKSEIFDDQFSVERPDGSNFTLKIRSTKLEDSAMYFCASSLDRGNQPQHFGDGTRLSIL.

V and J are TRBV19 and TRBJ1-1; D unresolved. Trimming removed 4 bases from V and 1 base from J, with 7 bases in between. Germline values: CDR1 LNHDA, CDR2 SQIVND (reference sequence). The CDR3 runs to 13 residues. The CDR3 sequence: CASSNFPNTEAFF. CDR3 nucleotide sequence: TGTGCCAGTAGTAATTTCCCGAACACTGAAGCTTTCTTT.

This clone occurred once. V gene TRBV30 combines with J gene TRBJ1-1; unclear D gene. The length of the CDR3 is 13 residues. CDR1 is GTSNPN and CDR2 is SVGIG in the germline V gene (reference sequence). V gave up 3 bases and J gave up 1 base, with 9 bases separating them. CDR3 DNA sequence: TGTGCCTGGAGGGTTAAAGGGAACACTGAAGCTTTCTTT. Residues: CAWRVKGNTEAFF.

The chain joins TRBV7-8 to TRBJ1-3; D is perhaps TRBD1 (5 bases). The CDR3 length is 16 residues. The germline V and J ends were trimmed by 5 bases and 0 bases, with 14 bases remaining between them. CDR1 is SGHVS and CDR2 is FQNEAQ in the germline V gene. DNA of the CDR3: TGTGCCAGCAGCATCCGGGACCTCAGCTCTGGAAACACCATATATTTT. This encodes CASSIRDLSSGNTIYF.

This chain uses TRBV12-3 or TRBV12-4 with TRBJ2-7; 7 bases map to TRBD1. J lost 3 bases, V lost 5 bases, and 4 bases had no gene match. CDR3 size: 13 residues. CDR3 protein: CASSPSGGYEQYF. CDR3 nucleotide sequence: TGTGCCAGCAGTCCATCAGGGGGCTACGAGCAGTACTTC.

This chain links TRBV7-3 with TRBJ2-1; 11 bases map to TRBD2. V lost 5 bases and J lost 5; bases outside the gene matches: 2. The CDR3 covers 14 residues. Germline V gene lookup returns CDR1 SGHTA and CDR2 FQGTGA. The CDR3 loop reads CASSRGLADNEQFF. The DNA for the CDR3 is TGTGCCAGCAGCCGGGGACTAGCGGACAATGAGCAGTTCTTC. Filled out from reference TRBV7-3 and TRBJ2-1, the complete variable domain reads GAGVSQTPSNKVTEKGKYVELRCDPISGHTALYWYRQSLGQGPEFLIYFQGTGAADDSGLPNDRFFAVRPEGSVSTLKIQRTERGDSAVYLCASSRGLADNEQFFGPGTRLTVL.

This chain connects TRBV13 to TRBJ2-3; D is undetermined. V was clipped by 0 bases and J by 2 bases, with 6 bases between them. The CDR3 runs 14 residues. Per the germline V gene, CDR1 is PRHDT and CDR2 is FYEKMQ (reference sequence). DNA of the CDR3: TGTGCCAGCAGCTTAGGGCAGGACACAGATACGCAGTATTTT. It is translated as CASSLGQDTDTQYF.

As DNA, the CDR3 is TGTGCCAGCAGCCACATAATTATGGAGGGCTATCAAGAGACCCAGTACTTC. Translation: CASSHIIMEGYQETQYF. The V call is TRBV7-6, the J call TRBJ2-5; tentatively, D is TRBD2 (6 bases). Deletions cut 5 bases from V and 2 bases from J, with 21 bases between. This CDR3 contains 17 residues. Germline V CDR1 and CDR2: SGHVS, FNYEAQ.

This clone has just one count. This sequence joins TRBV27 and TRBJ2-1, with TRBD2 identical over 7 bases. The V gene end was trimmed by 5 bases and the J gene end by 0 bases; junction bases not matched to a gene: 7. Germline V lookup: CDR1 MNHEY, CDR2 SMNVEV (reference sequence). The CDR3 loop spans 16 amino acids. CDR3 amino acids: CASSTPGGNSYNEQFF. The CDR3 DNA reads TGTGCCAGCAGTACCCCCGGGGGGAACTCCTACAATGAGCAGTTCTTC.

The chain links TRBV7-9 to TRBJ1-1; D uncertain. Trimming removed 1 base at V and 7 bases at J, with 10 bases between. Germline-derived CDR1 and CDR2 are SEHNR and FQNEAQ (reference sequence). CDR3 length equals 13 residues. The DNA for the CDR3 is TGTGCCAGCAGCTTAGACTTTGGAAGTGAAGCTTTCTTT. Protein product: CASSLDFGSEAFF. The variable domain in full, with the rest retrieved from reference TRBV7-9 and TRBJ1-1, is DTGVSQNPRHKITKRGQNVTFRCDPISEHNRLYWYRQTLGQGPEFLTYFQNEAQLEKSRLLSDRFSAERPKGSFSTLEIQRTEQGDSAMYLCASSLDFGSEAFFGQGTRLTVV.

The chain recombines TRBV5-1 with TRBJ1-1, with D hard to call. V dropped 0 bases and J dropped 0 bases, with 12 bases sitting between them. This CDR3 is built from 16 residues. The germline gives CDR1 SGHRS, CDR2 YFSETQ. The CDR3 is CASSLAPDRMNTEAFF. The DNA for the CDR3 is TGCGCCAGCAGCTTGGCCCCGGACCGGATGAACACTGAAGCTTTCTTT.

CDR3 sequence: CTSSQDRDFYEKLFF. The CDR3 coding sequence is TGCACCAGCAGCCAAGATCGAGACTTTTATGAAAAACTGTTTTTT. The V and J genes are TRBV1 and TRBJ1-4. TRBV1 is shown as a pseudogene. CDR3 size: 15 residues.

V and J are TRBV7-2 and TRBJ2-7, with D perhaps TRBD1 or TRBD2 (5 bases each). CDR3 size: 15 residues. Germline V gene lookup returns CDR1 SGHTA and CDR2 FQGNSA. V was trimmed by 2 bases and J by 7 bases, leaving 18 bases between them. CDR3 amino acids: CASSLTGGTGGEQYF. The DNA of the CDR3 is TGTGCCAGCAGCTTAACTGGGGGAACTGGAGGAGAGCAGTACTTC.

The CDR3 region is CASSRRQGTDTQYF. CDR3 nucleotide sequence: TGTGCCAGCAGCCGACGACAGGGCACAGATACGCAGTATTTT. This rearrangement joins TRBV6-5 to TRBJ2-3, with D tentatively TRBD1 (6 bases). This CDR3 is built from 14 residues. V was pared by 6 bases and J by 1 base, with 11 bases between. The germline gives CDR1 MNHEY, CDR2 SVGAGI.